The next 26 T cell receptor beta chains were all read from a single sample in a study of T-cell reconstitution after alpha-beta-depleted transplantation in children. Preparation of the TCRbeta library involved a method that used unique molecular identifiers. Each CDR3 protein is one row after TCRdb ran MiXCR on the PCR reads. Among hundreds of thousands of distinct CDR3 sequences listed, about 16% were seen once. Sequencing was performed on PBMCs from the stem cell graft donor, taken from the stem cell graft. The receptors stem from a human donor who donated a stem cell graft to a child with acute lymphoblastic leukemia.

The CDR3 sequence is CASSLALTNTEAFF. The CDR3, as DNA: TGTGCCAGCAGTTTAGCGCTGACTAACACTGAAGCTTTCTTT. This rearrangement joins TRBV12-3 or TRBV12-4 to TRBJ1-1; D is unclear. V shed 0 bases and J shed 2 bases, with 7 bases lying between them. CDR3 length: 14 residues.

The chain combines TRBV15 with TRBJ1-1; a possible D gene is TRBD1 (6 bases). This CDR3 comprises 15 residues. V lost 3 bases and J 1 base, leaving 12 bases between the germline ends. CDR1 and CDR2 (germline): LNHNV, YYDKDF (reference sequence). CDR3 sequence (DNA): TGTGCCACCAGCAGGGACAGTCTGGGGAACACTGAAGCTTTCTTT. It encodes CATSRDSLGNTEAFF.

The V call is TRBV29-1, the J call TRBJ2-5, with 7 bases matching TRBD2. The V and J ends lost 3 bases and 1 base, in that order; junction bases with no gene match: 5. CDR1 SQVTM and CDR2 ANQGSEA come from the germline V gene. The CDR3 covers 14 residues. The CDR3 DNA reads as TGCAGCGTTGACCTCGGGGGGATCCAAGAGACCCAGTACTTC. Translated: CSVDLGGIQETQYF.

This clonotype was detected only a few times. V is TRBV5-1 and J is TRBJ1-4, with TRBD1 matching 8 bases. V gave up 7 bases and J gave up 0 bases; unmatched junction bases: 8. The CDR3 consists of 16 residues. Germline CDR1 SGHRS, CDR2 YFSETQ. CDR3 residues: CASAGGGKATNEKLFF. The CDR3 bases are TGCGCCAGCGCAGGGGGCGGGAAGGCAACTAATGAAAAACTGTTTTTT.

This sequence joins TRBV12-3 or TRBV12-4 and TRBJ1-1; D call uncertain. This CDR3 has 13 residues. Trimming pared 9 bases from V and 5 bases from J, leaving 16 bases between. CDR3 sequence reads: CASFGQVGTEAFF. DNA for the CDR3: TGTGCCAGTTTTGGTCAGGTTGGAACTGAAGCTTTCTTT.

This clonotype was recorded a few times. This chain links TRBV5-1 with TRBJ2-1, with TRBD2 identical over 11 bases. J lost 8 bases, V lost 0 bases, and 13 bases had no gene match. CDR3 size: 18 residues. CDR1 is SGHRS, CDR2 YFSETQ, per germline. CDR3 loop: CASSLEGSGRAGFHEQFF. CDR3 sequence (DNA): TGCGCCAGCAGCTTGGAGGGTAGCGGGAGGGCCGGATTCCATGAGCAGTTCTTC.

The sample holds a few counts of this clonotype. This CDR3 reads CASSPGLAQKNIQYF. DNA for the CDR3: TGCGCCAGCAGCCCGGGACTAGCGCAAAAAAACATTCAGTACTTC. J is TRBJ2-4 and V is TRBV5-1; TRBD2 matches 10 bases. The germline CDR1 and CDR2 sequences are SGHRS and YFSETQ. The CDR3 runs 15 residues. V gave up 4 bases and J gave up 4 bases; unmatched junction bases: 5.

This clonotype was observed a few times. V and J are TRBV21-1 and TRBJ1-1. TRBV21-1 is assigned pseudogene status. The CDR3 length is 15 residues. The CDR3 reads CASSTRHLLHTEAFF. The CDR3, as DNA: TGTGCCAGCAGCACCAGACACCTACTCCACACTGAAGCTTTCTTT.

In its sample, this clonotype was seen a few times. This chain connects TRBV10-1 to TRBJ2-2; tentatively, D is TRBD2 (5 bases). From germline, CDR1 is WNHNN and CDR2 SYGVQD (reference sequence). The CDR3 is made up of 16 amino acids. The ends were cut back, 3 bases at V and 2 bases at J, with 13 bases in the middle. The CDR3 DNA reads TGCGCCAGCAGTGATGCGGCGGGTATTAACACCGGGGAGCTGTTTTTT. Translated: CASSDAAGINTGELFF.

This clonotype was detected a few times. V is TRBV7-8 and J is TRBJ2-7, with 10 bases fitting TRBD2. The CDR3 contains 16 residues. V dropped 5 bases and J dropped 13; count of bases not matched to a gene: 20. CDR1 is SGHVS and CDR2 is FQNEAQ in the germline V gene. The CDR3 nucleotides are TGTGCCAGCAGCCGCGGCCTGCTAGCGGGAGAAGAGCGCAAATACTTC. Residues: CASSRGLLAGEERKYF.

A few counts support this clonotype. The chain carries TRBV10-3 and TRBJ2-1; TRBD2 aligns across 13 bases. The CDR3 runs 19 residues. J gave up 4 bases and V 6 bases, and 15 bases lay outside the gene matches. The germline gives CDR1 ENHRY, CDR2 SYGVKD. The CDR3 region is CAIRGEGLAGKGAYNEQFF. For the CDR3, the DNA is TGTGCCATCAGGGGAGAGGGACTAGCGGGAAAGGGGGCTTACAATGAGCAGTTCTTC.

This clonotype was counted only a few times. V and J are TRBV27 and TRBJ1-1; the match to TRBD1 covers 7 bases. With V trimmed by 6 bases and J by 1 base, 5 bases remained unmatched. This CDR3 is 14 amino acids long. Germline V gene lookup returns CDR1 MNHEY and CDR2 SMNVEV (reference sequence). The CDR3 reads CASSVTGWNTEAFF. DNA of the CDR3: TGTGCCAGCAGCGTGACAGGGTGGAACACTGAAGCTTTCTTT.

This clonotype was recorded a few times. This sequence joins TRBV20-1 and TRBJ2-3, with 13 nucleotides matching TRBD2. V shed 6 bases and J 0 bases; nucleotides not matched to a gene: 6. The germline V gene encodes CDR1 DFQATT and CDR2 SNEGSKA (reference sequence). This CDR3 comprises 16 residues. This CDR3 reads CSATGTSGISTDTQYF. In nucleotides, the CDR3 is TGCAGTGCCACCGGGACTAGCGGGATTAGCACAGATACGCAGTATTTT.

This clonotype was observed many times. The chain links TRBV27 to TRBJ1-6; D call uncertain. The CDR3 loop spans 12 amino acids. V gave up 5 bases and J gave up 7 bases, with 6 bases separating them. CDR1 MNHEY and CDR2 SMNVEV come from the germline V gene (reference sequence). CDR3 sequence: CASSAGNSPLHF. The CDR3 nucleotides read TGTGCCAGCAGTGCAGGAAATTCACCCCTCCACTTT.

This clonotype was picked up a small number of times. This chain connects TRBV6-4 to TRBJ2-7; tentatively, D is TRBD1 (6 bases). Germline CDR1 MRHNA, CDR2 SNTAGT. V lost 5 bases and J 3 bases, leaving 26 bases between the germline ends. This CDR3 comprises 18 residues. CDR3 sequence reads: CASSPSLGWGLGVYEQYF. The DNA for the CDR3 is TGTGCCAGCAGTCCGAGTCTGGGATGGGGGCTCGGGGTCTACGAGCAGTACTTC.

This clonotype showed up just a few times. The V call is TRBV24-1, the J call TRBJ1-2; D not certain. Trimming took 12 bases from V and 2 from J, leaving 21 bases between them. The CDR3 is 15 amino acids. Per germline, CDR1 KGHDR and CDR2 SFDVKD. CDR3 loop: CAVEGGVTSNYGYTF. The CDR3 nucleotides read TGTGCCGTCGAGGGAGGTGTGACGAGCAACTATGGCTACACCTTC.

The table lists this clonotype with a few counts. This chain uses TRBV28 with TRBJ2-2; tentative D call: TRBD2 (6 bases). The V gene lost 1 base and the J gene lost 14 bases, with 20 bases spanning the gap. The CDR3 is 15 amino acids. CDR1 and CDR2 (germline): MDHEN, SYDVKM. The CDR3 sequence: CASSLSSVSSIRLFF. The CDR3 bases are TGTGCCAGCAGTTTATCTAGCGTCTCGAGCATAAGACTGTTTTTT.

The chain combines TRBV24-1 with TRBJ1-5; TRBD1 matches at 8 bases. Losses at the gene ends were 4 bases for V and 0 bases for J; bases not matched to a gene: 4. The V gene's germline CDR1 is KGHDR and CDR2 SFDVKD. The CDR3 totals 16 residues. Here the CDR3 reads CATSEGGQVSNQPQHF. DNA for the CDR3: TGTGCCACCAGTGAGGGGGGACAGGTTAGCAATCAGCCCCAGCATTTT.

The rearrangement uses TRBV7-9 and TRBJ2-3, with 7 positions matching TRBD1. Germline CDR1 and CDR2: SEHNR and FQNEAQ (reference sequence). Trimming cost V 4 bases and J 3 bases; bases outside gene matches: 7. The CDR3 extends over 15 amino acids. The CDR3 DNA sequence: TGTGCCAGCAGCTCCCCAGGGGGTTTGACAGATACGCAGTATTTT. Translating it yields CASSSPGGLTDTQYF.

The gene calls are TRBV5-1 and TRBJ2-1, with 8 bases lining up with TRBD2. The CDR3 sequence is 13 residues long. CDR1 and CDR2 (germline): SGHRS, YFSETQ. V shed 1 base, J shed 10 bases, and the junction held 4 bases outside the gene matches. The CDR3 reads CASSLSGGGEQFF. The CDR3 DNA follows: TGCGCCAGCAGCTTGTCGGGAGGGGGAGAGCAGTTCTTC.

Many counts were recorded for this clonotype. V gene TRBV25-1 combines with J gene TRBJ2-7; D may match TRBD1 or TRBD2 (5 bases each). V was trimmed by 7 bases and J by 0 bases, leaving 7 bases between them. This CDR3 has 12 residues. Germline-derived CDR1 and CDR2 are MGHDK and SYGVNS. The CDR3 loop reads CASTGSSYEQYF. In nucleotides, the CDR3 is TGTGCCAGCACAGGGAGCTCCTACGAGCAGTACTTC.

This clonotype was counted only a few times. The gene calls are TRBV20-1 and TRBJ2-3, with 8 bases matching TRBD2. Trimming cost V 1 base and J 3 bases; bases outside gene matches: 12. This CDR3 spans 17 amino acids. CDR1 DFQATT and CDR2 SNEGSKA come from the germline V gene (reference sequence). The CDR3 here is CSARALSSGRATDTQYF. CDR3 coding DNA: TGCAGTGCTAGAGCCCTGTCCTCCGGGAGGGCGACAGATACGCAGTATTTT.

This clonotype was detected a few times. The chain combines TRBV20-1 with TRBJ2-7; the D gene is possibly TRBD2 (6 bases). Trimming shortened V by 3 bases and J by 2 bases, and 11 bases separated the two germline ends. Germline CDR1 and CDR2: DFQATT and SNEGSKA (reference sequence). The CDR3 contains 13 residues. DNA of the CDR3: TGCAGTGCTAGGGCCGCGGGGACCTACGAGCAGTACTTC. Protein: CSARAAGTYEQYF.

The chain uses TRBV4-1 and TRBJ1-5; no clear D gene. Germline CDR1 is MGHRA and CDR2 is YSYEKL. This CDR3 region has 16 residues. Between the trimmed V and J ends, which lost 2 bases and 3 bases, there was a span of 14 bases. As DNA, the CDR3 is TGCGCCAGCAGCCAATATTTTGGGTCAGTCAATCAGCCCCAGCATTTT. Residues: CASSQYFGSVNQPQHF.

This clonotype showed up just a few times. The gene calls are TRBV20-1 and TRBJ2-2; possibly TRBD2 for D (6 bases). This CDR3 has 14 residues. Germline assignment: CDR1 DFQATT and CDR2 SNEGSKA (reference sequence). V was trimmed by 1 base and J by 4 bases, leaving 10 bases between them. Here the CDR3 DNA reads TGCAGTGCTAGAGCGGGAGTACTCACCGGGGAGCTGTTTTTT. Its protein product is CSARAGVLTGELFF.

This clonotype was counted a few times. This chain uses TRBV7-9 with TRBJ2-5; unclear D gene. This CDR3 is 14 amino acids long. The germline V gene encodes CDR1 SEHNR and CDR2 FQNEAQ (reference sequence). Trimming stripped 2 bases from V and 0 bases from J, with 7 bases between. The DNA for the CDR3 is TGTGCCAGCAGCTTAATCAGTAACCAAGAGACCCAGTACTTC. Translating gives CASSLISNQETQYF.